This is a list of T cell receptor beta chains from one sample in a study of blood T cell repertoires in COVID-19. Profiling relied on immunoSEQ multiplex PCR, and the TCRdb table lists in-frame clones only, not all of them. The sample records 350,000 to 450,000 clones, roughly 86% being singletons. Sequenced: PBMCs or T cells enriched from blood (not recorded which). These receptors all stem from a young woman who had recovered from COVID-19. CDR3s include the opening cysteine and the closing phenylalanine or tryptophan. D genes are given only for firm matches.

d_call	v_call	j_call	cdr3_aa
NA	TRBV5-1	TRBJ1-1	CASSLAGGAAFF
NA	TRBV30	TRBJ1-2	CAWSVPGGGYTF
TRBD2	TRBV19	TRBJ2-3	CASSKRLAGGTDTQYF
NA	TRBV3-1/TRBV3-2	TRBJ2-1	CASSRWAGDEQFF
TRBD2	TRBV6-1	TRBJ2-7	CASSGGPWAGGPEQYF
NA	TRBV13	TRBJ1-2	CASSLRTLSYGYTF
NA	TRBV27	TRBJ1-1	CASSISAYTEAFF
NA	TRBV27	TRBJ2-2	CASSPPPRRDTGELFF
NA	TRBV24-1	TRBJ2-1	CATSDLGSSYNEQFF
TRBD1	TRBV24-1	TRBJ1-1	CATSDSRQGDTEAFF
NA	TRBV20-1	TRBJ2-7	CSARGVAEQYF
TRBD1	TRBV27	TRBJ1-4	CASTTGAANEKLFF
TRBD2	TRBV18	TRBJ2-1	CASSGGLAGVYNEQFF
TRBD2	TRBV11-2	TRBJ2-1	CASSLVSAGGRDEQFF
NA	TRBV12-3/TRBV12-4	TRBJ2-3	CATGVDTQYF
TRBD1	TRBV28	TRBJ1-1	CASSFRGPGTEAFF
TRBD2	TRBV5-1	TRBJ2-5	CASSPGGGAGLETQYF
TRBD1	TRBV27	TRBJ1-5	CASSLSTSQGLPQHF
TRBD2	TRBV6-2/TRBV6-3	TRBJ2-3	CASSYPGLAGVWADTQYF
NA	TRBV27	TRBJ1-5	CASSLLGGNQPQHF
NA	TRBV30	TRBJ1-2	CAWSVQDIYGYTF
TRBD2	TRBV18	TRBJ2-6	CASSPRGGYYSGANVLTF
TRBD1	TRBV5-5	TRBJ2-7	CASSFLDRFLYEQYF
NA	TRBV25-1	TRBJ1-2	CASLGKDTQGRMARGYTF
TRBD2	TRBV4-2	TRBJ2-3	CASSQGLAGGRFPTDTQYF
NA	TRBV5-5	TRBJ1-5	CASSLARPPLSNQPQHF
NA	TRBV5-4	TRBJ2-7	CASSAGTLYVEQYF
NA	TRBV23-1	TRBJ2-5	CASSYSQAWVQETQYF
NA	TRBV6-5	TRBJ1-3	CASKEGFGNTIYF
NA	TRBV7-2	TRBJ1-2	CASSFQMGRPNGYTF
NA	TRBV7-6	TRBJ1-1	CASSSPGGGETEAFF
TRBD2	TRBV5-1	TRBJ2-7	CASSPGAGDEQYF
NA	TRBV7-9	TRBJ2-7	CASSLADRGRYEQYF
TRBD1	TRBV7-8	TRBJ1-1	CASSGGQGHYTEAFF
NA	TRBV15	TRBJ2-2	CATSRESGSGELFF
TRBD2	TRBV6-6	TRBJ2-6	CASNPPGGLGANVLTF
NA	TRBV20-1	TRBJ1-4	CSALTREKLFF
NA	TRBV6-1	TRBJ1-2	CASSEAGLIYGYTF
NA	TRBV19	TRBJ1-5	CASNDSPNQPQHF
NA	TRBV5-8	TRBJ2-3	CASSLAGRLTDTQYF
TRBD1	TRBV11-2	TRBJ1-2	CASSSGTGLSYGYTF
NA	TRBV7-8	TRBJ1-3	CASSLGTVFGNTIYF
NA	TRBV24-1	TRBJ2-5	CATSDLLGPGGGTQYF
NA	TRBV19	TRBJ2-2	CASNHRNTGELFF
NA	TRBV6-2/TRBV6-3	TRBJ1-2	CASSYPAGKDYGYTF
NA	TRBV7-8	TRBJ1-5	CASSLLQGNKNQPQHF
NA	TRBV21-1	TRBJ1-6	CASSGGNSPLHF